Here is one TCR beta chain with its context. From the germline J gene comes the end of the CDR3, since the read stops 3 residues before it. The nonmyeloablative bone marrow transplants came from related graft donors, with transient mixed chimerism. Profiling relied on immunoSEQ multiplex PCR, and the TCRdb table lists in-frame clones only, not all of them. The ten most abundant clones cover 1.8% of a sample with around 32,000 clones. This entry belongs to a study of Tregs in tolerant kidney transplant recipients. Germline lookup yields CDR1 SGHAT and CDR2 FQNNGV. The length of the CDR3 is 15 residues. The trim removed 1 base at V and 5 bases at J, leaving 7 bases unmatched.

The sequences come from CD4+ T cells from blood (PBMCs), collected 24 months after the transplant. V and J are TRBV11-2 and TRBJ2-7; 8 bases fit TRBD1. This TCR was recovered from a human patient who received a combined kidney and bone marrow transplant. Some T cells could come from the graft donor. The sequenced CDR3 bases are TGTGCCAGCAGCTTAGTGTGGACAGGGCCGAACGAG. This translates into CASSLVWTGPNE. The full CDR3 reads CASSLVWTGPNEQYF.